What follows are 22 T cell receptor beta chains derived from one specimen sequenced in a study of blood T cell repertoires in COVID-19. Assay: immunoSEQ multiplex PCR; the TCRdb copy retains only in-frame clones and omits some. The top ten hold about 9.1% of the sample, which has just over 85,000 clones, 80% to 90% seen once. Sample: peripheral blood. These receptors were taken from a man aged 45 to 65 with acute or convalescent COVID-19.

The rearrangement uses TRBV5-1 and TRBJ2-3, with D unclear. The germline V gene encodes CDR1 SGHRS and CDR2 YFSETQ. V lost 1 base to trimming and J lost 6 bases, with 9 bases between them. The CDR3 sequence is 13 residues long. The CDR3 reads CASSLSTFDTQYF. As DNA, the CDR3 is TGCGCCAGCAGCTTGTCGACTTTCGATACGCAGTATTTT.

The genes are TRBV2 and TRBJ2-3, with 7 nucleotides matching TRBD1. V lost 8 bases and J lost 1; bases outside the gene matches: 0. The CDR3 contains 12 residues. Germline assignment: CDR1 SNHLY and CDR2 FYNNEI. CDR3 residues: CASDRGTDTQYF. The DNA of the CDR3 is TGTGCCAGCGACAGGGGCACAGATACGCAGTATTTT.

The V gene is TRBV6-5, the J gene TRBJ1-5, with D possibly TRBD1 on 5 matching bases. Germline CDR1 and CDR2: MNHEY and SVGAGI. This CDR3 is 13 amino acids long. Trimming pared 6 bases from V and 4 bases from J, leaving 10 bases between. The DNA for the CDR3 is TGTGCCAGCAGACAACAGGAAAATCAGCCCCAGCATTTT. Amino acids: CASRQQENQPQHF.

V and J are TRBV10-3 and TRBJ1-1; perhaps TRBD1 as D (5 bases). Germline values: CDR1 ENHRY, CDR2 SYGVKD. V gave up 7 bases and J gave up 3 bases, with 6 bases separating them. The CDR3 runs 11 residues. CDR3: CAIKGDTEAFF. The DNA for the CDR3 is TGTGCCATCAAAGGGGACACTGAAGCTTTCTTT.

The chain employs TRBV6-6 and TRBJ1-2; no definite D call. Between the trimmed V and J ends, which lost 6 bases and 5 bases, there was a span of 7 bases. CDR3 length equals 11 residues. CDR1 is MNHNY, CDR2 SVGAGI, per germline (reference sequence). CDR3 coding DNA: TGTGCCAGCAGCCCCGGTTATGGCTACACCTTC. It is translated as CASSPGYGYTF.

The chain is built from TRBV7-3 and TRBJ2-2; D possibly corresponds to TRBD2 (5 bases). Trimming pared 1 base from V and 6 bases from J, leaving 6 bases between. The V gene's germline CDR1 is SGHTA and CDR2 FQGTGA. The CDR3 is 13 residues long. In DNA form, the CDR3 reads TGTGCCAGCAGCTTAAGGCGGGCCGGGGAGCTGTTTTTT. It specifies CASSLRRAGELFF.

The CDR3 sequence: CATSRDGQSNEKLFF. CDR3 sequence (DNA): TGTGCCACCAGCAGAGACGGACAGAGTAATGAAAAACTGTTTTTT. The chain joins TRBV15 to TRBJ1-4; TRBD1 is a possible D gene (6 bases). Trimming removed 0 bases at V and 4 bases at J, with 9 bases between. This CDR3 is built from 15 residues. CDR1 is LNHNV, CDR2 YYDKDF, per germline (reference sequence).

The V gene is TRBV5-6, the J gene TRBJ1-2; the D gene is possibly TRBD1 (5 bases). Germline values: CDR1 SGHDT, CDR2 YYEEEE. Trimming stripped 4 bases from V and 2 bases from J, with 12 bases between. CDR3 size: 14 residues. The CDR3: CASSPPTANYGYTF. The CDR3 nucleotides read TGTGCCAGCAGCCCCCCGACAGCCAACTATGGCTACACCTTC.

The V call is TRBV14, the J call TRBJ2-7, with D tentatively TRBD1 (6 bases). The CDR3 runs 14 residues. V lost 2 bases and J lost 5, with 13 bases in between. Looked up from germline, CDR1 is SGHDN and CDR2 is FVKESK. The CDR3 DNA follows: TGTGCCAGCAGCCAAATTCGGCCAGGGGACGAGCAGTACTTC. Its translation: CASSQIRPGDEQYF.

The DNA of the CDR3 is TGTGCCAGCAGTGAACATAGGGGCCCTAGCTCCTACGAGCAGTACTTC. This gives the protein CASSEHRGPSSYEQYF. The chain employs TRBV6-1 and TRBJ2-7, with D possibly TRBD1 on 5 matching bases. Germline CDR1 is MNHNS and CDR2 is SASEGT. CDR3 length: 16 amino acids. V was trimmed by 2 bases and J by 0 bases, leaving 14 bases between them.

The chain joins TRBV29-1 to TRBJ1-2; TRBD1 matches at 9 bases. The V and J ends lost 4 bases and 7 bases, in that order; junction bases with no gene match: 7. CDR3 length equals 13 residues. CDR1 SQVTM and CDR2 ANQGSEA come from the germline V gene. CDR3 residues: CSVGVQGARGYTF. As DNA, the CDR3 is TGCAGCGTTGGGGTACAGGGGGCGCGTGGCTACACCTTC.

The chain links TRBV6-5 to TRBJ2-1; 8 bases match TRBD2. Trimming at V came to 4 bases and at J to 4 bases, leaving 6 bases not matched to a gene. Looked up from germline, CDR1 is MNHEY and CDR2 is SVGAGI. CDR3 length equals 15 residues. This CDR3 is CASSSERGSYNEQFF. Written as DNA, the CDR3 is TGTGCCAGCAGTTCTGAGCGGGGGAGTTACAATGAGCAGTTCTTC.

This rearrangement joins TRBV5-6 to TRBJ1-6; D is undetermined. The CDR3 is 14 residues long. The germline V and J ends were trimmed by 0 bases and 6 bases, with 7 bases remaining between them. The V gene's germline CDR1 is SGHDT and CDR2 YYEEEE. CDR3 sequence (DNA): TGTGCCAGCAGCTTGGACACTAGTAATTCACCCCTCCACTTT. The encoded protein is CASSLDTSNSPLHF.

V gene TRBV5-1 combines with J gene TRBJ1-4, with TRBD1 matching over 7 bases. Germline V lookup: CDR1 SGHRS, CDR2 YFSETQ. V shed 0 bases, J shed 1 base, and the junction held 3 bases outside the gene matches. This CDR3 contains 16 residues. CDR3 sequence: CASSLVGTETNEKLFF. In nucleotides, the CDR3 is TGCGCCAGCAGCTTGGTCGGGACAGAAACTAATGAAAAACTGTTTTTT.

This chain uses TRBV11-3 with TRBJ2-5, with TRBD2 identical over 13 bases. Germline CDR1 reads SGHNT; CDR2 reads YENEEA. This CDR3 spans 16 amino acids. V was clipped by 2 bases and J by 12 bases; unmatched bases: 12. In nucleotides, the CDR3 is TGTGCCAGCAGCTTAACCCAAGGACTAGCGGGGGTCCCTGAGTACTTC. Encoded protein: CASSLTQGLAGVPEYF.

The chain joins TRBV11-2 to TRBJ1-6; D possibly corresponds to TRBD1 (5 bases). CDR1 and CDR2 (germline): SGHAT, FQNNGV. The CDR3 is made up of 15 amino acids. Trimming removed 7 bases at V and 9 bases at J, with 19 bases between. The CDR3 DNA sequence: TGTGCCAGCACCTTGAGTCAAGGGGTTGGTTCACCCCTCCACTTT. Protein sequence: CASTLSQGVGSPLHF.

This chain links TRBV2 with TRBJ2-2, with D uncertain. The V gene's germline CDR1 is SNHLY and CDR2 FYNNEI. CDR3 length equals 14 residues. Trimming shortened V by 1 base and J by 6 bases, and 9 bases separated the two germline ends. The CDR3 region is CASSEVATPGELFF. The CDR3 coding sequence is TGTGCCAGCAGTGAAGTTGCTACGCCCGGGGAGCTGTTTTTT.

The chain joins TRBV5-1 to TRBJ1-1; possible D gene TRBD1, 6 bases. This CDR3 is 17 amino acids long. CDR1 is SGHRS and CDR2 is YFSETQ in the germline V gene. V dropped 5 bases and J dropped 0 bases, with 20 bases sitting between them. The CDR3 here is CASRPITGLDVNTEAFF. DNA for the CDR3: TGCGCCAGCAGACCAATTACAGGGTTGGACGTGAACACTGAAGCTTTCTTT.

This clone was seen a single time. The rearrangement uses TRBV9 and TRBJ2-3; TRBD2 aligns across 12 bases. J was trimmed by 1 base and V by 6 bases; bases with no gene match: 3. CDR1 and CDR2 from the germline V gene are SGDLS and YYNGEE. The CDR3 sequence is 15 residues long. The CDR3 here is CASTRLAGGTDTQYF. CDR3 nucleotide sequence: TGTGCCAGCACACGACTAGCGGGGGGCACAGATACGCAGTATTTT.

The V gene is TRBV5-1, the J gene TRBJ2-2; a weak D match, TRBD1 (6 bases). Looked up from germline, CDR1 is SGHRS and CDR2 is YFSETQ. The CDR3 runs 14 residues. The V and J ends lost 4 bases and 5 bases respectively, with 12 bases between them. The chain's CDR3 is CASSHQGQTGELFF. The CDR3 nucleotides read TGCGCCAGCAGCCACCAGGGGCAAACCGGGGAGCTGTTTTTT.

The chain carries TRBV19 and TRBJ1-5, with TRBD1 matching over 7 bases. The germline V gene encodes CDR1 LNHDA and CDR2 SQIVND (reference sequence). Trimming removed 7 bases from V and 5 bases from J; junction bases left unmatched: 8. This CDR3 is 14 amino acids long. CDR3 sequence reads: CASTSTGSYQPQHF. CDR3 in DNA: TGTGCCAGTACTTCGACAGGGAGTTATCAGCCCCAGCATTTT.

This clone came up once. The chain is built from TRBV11-2 and TRBJ1-1; D is perhaps TRBD1 (6 bases). V gave up 0 bases and J gave up 10 bases, with 9 bases separating them. This CDR3 spans 12 amino acids. Germline V lookup: CDR1 SGHAT, CDR2 FQNNGV. For the CDR3, the DNA is TGTGCCAGCAGCTTAGAAACAGGGAGAGCTTTCTTT. Translating it yields CASSLETGRAFF.